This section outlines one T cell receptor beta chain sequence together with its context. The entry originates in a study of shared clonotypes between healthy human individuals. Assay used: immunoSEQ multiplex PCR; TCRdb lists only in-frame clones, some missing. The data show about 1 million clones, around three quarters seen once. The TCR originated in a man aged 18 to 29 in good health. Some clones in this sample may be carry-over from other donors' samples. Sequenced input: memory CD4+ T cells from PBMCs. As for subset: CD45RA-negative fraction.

This chain's CDR3 is CASSQLPTDPNQPQHF. CDR3 DNA: TGTGCCAGCAGTCAACTCCCGACGGATCCCAATCAGCCCCAGCATTTT. V is TRBV28 and J is TRBJ1-5; unclear D gene. Per germline, CDR1 MDHEN and CDR2 SYDVKM. The V gene lost 5 bases and the J gene lost 3 bases, with 17 bases spanning the gap. The CDR3 consists of 16 residues.